This T cell receptor (beta chain) was profiled in a study of T cells in Graves' hyperthyroidism and ophthalmopathy. Regarding the study as a whole: In simple terms, a model built on 13 V-J features told ophthalmopathy apart from stable hyperthyroidism.

Germline lookup yields CDR1 MNHNS and CDR2 SASEGT. Trimming took 7 bases from V and 1 from J; bases not matched to a gene: 2. The CDR3 loop spans 14 amino acids. This clonotype was seen ten or more times. Its antigen is not identified. Regions amplified from RNA transcripts were the TCR beta CDR3 regions. A first-round RT-PCR of the TCR CDR3 used the HTBI primer set. One entry per CDR3 protein, called by TCRdb with MiXCR from the multiplex PCR reads. Of around 340,000 distinct CDR3 sequences listed, 17% are singletons. The patients, who ranged from 18 to 65 in age, presented with newly diagnosed hyperthyroidism lasting under 2 months. Patients were excluded for uncontrolled infection, other autoimmune disease, pregnancy or lactation.

The chain joins TRBV6-1 to TRBJ2-7; 12 bases are a match to TRBD2. Material: blood. This clonotype originated in a woman aged 25 to 39 with Graves' hyperthyroidism that later progressed to Graves' ophthalmopathy. CDR3 amino acids: CASKTSGGSYEQYF. The CDR3 nucleotides are TGTGCCAGCAAGACTAGCGGGGGATCCTACGAGCAGTACTTC.